The clone carrying this T cell receptor (beta chain) has ten or more counts. Antigen specificity is unknown. TCRdb called the reads again in MiXCR, with one record for every CDR3 protein. The sample consists of approximately 630,000 distinct CDR3 sequences, about 24% of them appearing once. The CDR3 sequence is 13 residues long. Germline V CDR1 and CDR2: SQVTM, ANQGSEA. V gave up 3 bases and J gave up 5 bases; unmatched junction bases: 5. The data originate from a study of T cell repertoires in cytomegalovirus infection. About the research overall: Public signatures in TCR beta pointed to CMV infection and matching HLA type.

Findings of the study overall: The cumulative frequency of public TCR beta families identified carriers of CMV plus the relevant HLA. Ex vivo responses were dominated by HLA-C-restricted CMV-specific TCR beta clonotypes.

The sequencing input was CD8+ T cells from PBMCs. This TCR was recovered from a human donor in good health (CMV status not recorded). Some clones in this sample may be carry-over from other donors' samples. V usage is TRBV29-1 and J usage is TRBJ1-1; 8 nucleotides agree with TRBD1. CDR3 region: CSVETGEKTEAFF. CDR3 in DNA: TGCAGCGTTGAGACAGGGGAGAAAACTGAAGCTTTCTTT.